This T cell receptor (beta chain) was identified in a study of Graves' ophthalmopathy and Graves' hyperthyroidism. Study background: Specimen type is peripheral blood, obtained at initial diagnosis before any treatment. General study points: Blood contained most expanded thyroid clonotypes exceeding 0.001 frequency.

As the template, RNA transcripts were used to amplify TCR beta CDR3 regions. A first-round RT-PCR used HTBI primers, followed by a second-round multiplex PCR. TCRdb processed the multiplex PCR reads anew with MiXCR; each CDR3 protein has one entry. The sample holds around 600,000 distinct CDR3 sequences, over 40% seen once. In its sample, this clonotype was seen many times. Its matching antigen is unknown. The receptor comes from an adult man with Graves' ophthalmopathy. Sequences were obtained from peripheral blood.

The CDR3 DNA sequence: TGTGCCAGCAGCTTAGCGCAGCGGGGTTATAATTCACCCCTCCACTTT. The encoded protein is CASSLAQRGYNSPLHF. The genes are TRBV7-9 and TRBJ1-6; D ambiguous. This CDR3 has 16 residues. Germline V gives CDR1 SEHNR, CDR2 FQNEAQ (reference sequence). V was cut by 0 bases and J by 4 bases, with 10 bases left in between.